This T cell receptor beta chain was obtained from a study of blood T cell repertoires in COVID-19. Study information: PBMCs, B-cell-depleted T cells, or T cells were the source of the cDNA or gDNA that made up the material.

The method was immunoSEQ multiplex PCR; TCRdb's version includes in-frame clones alone and lacks a portion of them. Found here are about 200,000 clones, around nine tenths of them singletons; the top ten hold roughly a sixth. In Seattle, patients joined the study during active infection and were tracked longitudinally. The source of this sequence is a middle-aged man with COVID-19, enrolled during active disease. Material: peripheral blood.

CDR3 protein: CASSSGGQGRGYEQYF. As DNA, the CDR3 is TGTGCCAGCAGTTCAGGGGGACAGGGTCGGGGCTACGAGCAGTACTTC. The chain is built from TRBV27 and TRBJ2-7; 9 bases align to TRBD1. The CDR3 is made up of 16 amino acids. Trimming at V came to 4 bases and at J to 3 bases, leaving 10 bases not matched to a gene. Germline CDR1 and CDR2: MNHEY and SMNVEV (reference sequence).